The rows below give T cell receptor beta chains drawn from one sample of a study of glioma-infiltrating T cells. TCRdb independently ran MiXCR on the multiplex PCR reads; one entry per CDR3 protein. The data contain 300,000 to 400,000 distinct CDR3 sequences, more than 35% of them singletons. The specimen was glioma tissue, nonneoplastic brain tissue, or PBMCs (not recorded which). These receptors originate from a human donor with low-grade glioma or glioblastoma, undergoing nonglioma brain surgery, or in good health (not recorded which). The CDR3 runs from the conserved cysteine through the conserved F or W. The order of the fields is D gene, clone size, CDR3 length, V gene, J gene, CDR3 protein, CDR3 DNA. The D gene is left open where the match is weak. Size is omitted from some rows. Given values are once, few, many or a class for expanded clones.

D gene: -
clone size: many
CDR3 length: 13
V gene: TRBV27
J gene: TRBJ2-7
CDR3 protein: CASSLQEGDEQYF
CDR3 DNA: TGTGCCAGCAGCCTTCAGGAAGGGGACGAGCAGTACTTC

D gene: TRBD2
clone size: -
CDR3 length: 16
V gene: TRBV6-9
J gene: TRBJ2-3
CDR3 protein: CASSFRTSWILDTQYF
CDR3 DNA: TGTGCCAGCAGTTTTAGGACTAGCTGGATTTTAGATACGCAGTATTTT

D gene: TRBD2
clone size: -
CDR3 length: 18
V gene: TRBV12-5
J gene: TRBJ2-1
CDR3 protein: CASGPGTSGRVVYNEQFF
CDR3 DNA: TGTGCTAGTGGTCCGGGGACTAGCGGGAGGGTGGTCTACAATGAGCAGTTCTTC

D gene: -
clone size: many
CDR3 length: 15
V gene: TRBV27
J gene: TRBJ2-7
CDR3 protein: CASQLRAGLHYEQYF
CDR3 DNA: TGTGCCAGTCAACTCCGGGCAGGCTTACACTACGAGCAGTACTTC

D gene: -
clone size: few
CDR3 length: 13
V gene: TRBV4-1
J gene: TRBJ2-5
CDR3 protein: CASSQQKQETQYF
CDR3 DNA: TGCGCCAGCAGCCAACAGAAGCAAGAGACCCAGTACTTC

D gene: -
clone size: many
CDR3 length: 15
V gene: TRBV6-1
J gene: TRBJ1-5
CDR3 protein: CASSEGRDVNQPQHF
CDR3 DNA: TGTGCCAGCAGTGAAGGCAGGGATGTAAATCAGCCCCAGCATTTT

D gene: -
clone size: many
CDR3 length: 11
V gene: TRBV6-2/TRBV6-3
J gene: TRBJ2-5
CDR3 protein: CASSLTETQYF
CDR3 DNA: TGTGCCAGCAGCCTAACGGAGACCCAGTACTTC

D gene: -
clone size: -
CDR3 length: 12
V gene: TRBV4-1
J gene: TRBJ1-1
CDR3 protein: CASSQSGLEAFF
CDR3 DNA: TGCGCCAGCAGCCAATCGGGGCTGGAAGCTTTCTTT

D gene: -
clone size: once
CDR3 length: 14
V gene: TRBV2
J gene: TRBJ2-7
CDR3 protein: CASSERGISHEQYF
CDR3 DNA: TGTGCCAGCAGTGAACGGGGGATATCCCACGAGCAGTACTTC

D gene: -
clone size: -
CDR3 length: 16
V gene: TRBV7-2
J gene: TRBJ2-6
CDR3 protein: CASAPPCDFRANVLTF
CDR3 DNA: TGTGCCAGCGCCCCCCCCTGTGATTTTCGGGCCAACGTCCTGACTTTC

D gene: -
clone size: many
CDR3 length: 15
V gene: TRBV6-4
J gene: TRBJ1-1
CDR3 protein: CASKLEDSANTEAFF
CDR3 DNA: TGTGCCAGCAAACTAGAAGACAGCGCGAACACTGAAGCTTTCTTT

D gene: -
clone size: -
CDR3 length: 12
V gene: TRBV20-1
J gene: TRBJ1-1
CDR3 protein: CSASHINTEAFF
CDR3 DNA: TGCAGTGCTAGTCACATTAACACTGAAGCTTTCTTT

D gene: -
clone size: -
CDR3 length: 13
V gene: TRBV11-3
J gene: TRBJ2-5
CDR3 protein: CASSKAAQETQYF
CDR3 DNA: TGTGCCAGCAGCAAAGCCGCCCAAGAGACCCAGTACTTC

D gene: -
clone size: many
CDR3 length: 13
V gene: TRBV6-6
J gene: TRBJ1-5
CDR3 protein: CASSYMGAQPQHF
CDR3 DNA: TGTGCCAGCAGTTACATGGGGGCACAGCCCCAGCATTTT

D gene: -
clone size: many
CDR3 length: 14
V gene: TRBV28
J gene: TRBJ1-1
CDR3 protein: CASTLQGLSTEAFF
CDR3 DNA: TGTGCCAGCACCTTACAGGGTCTCTCCACTGAAGCTTTCTTT

D gene: -
clone size: once
CDR3 length: 19
V gene: TRBV11-2
J gene: TRBJ2-7
CDR3 protein: CASSFNAHYREGDSYEQYF
CDR3 DNA: TGTGCCAGCAGCTTTAATGCCCACTACAGGGAGGGAGATTCCTACGAGCAGTACTTC

D gene: -
clone size: once
CDR3 length: 16
V gene: TRBV7-2
J gene: TRBJ1-5
CDR3 protein: CASSLLQGRSNHPQHF
CDR3 DNA: TGTGCCAGCAGCTTACTCCAGGGAAGGAGTAATCATCCCCAGCATTTT

D gene: TRBD1
clone size: few
CDR3 length: 14
V gene: TRBV19
J gene: TRBJ2-7
CDR3 protein: CASSIRDRVHEQYF
CDR3 DNA: TGTGCCAGTAGTATCCGGGACAGGGTCCACGAGCAGTACTTC

D gene: -
clone size: -
CDR3 length: 13
V gene: TRBV4-2
J gene: TRBJ2-7
CDR3 protein: CASSQVLAYEQYF
CDR3 DNA: TGTGCCAGCAGCCAAGTCTTAGCCTACGAGCAGTACTTC

D gene: TRBD1
clone size: -
CDR3 length: 15
V gene: TRBV10-3
J gene: TRBJ1-4
CDR3 protein: CAISEGQGSNEKLFF
CDR3 DNA: TGTGCCATCAGTGAGGGACAGGGATCTAATGAAAAACTGTTTTTT

D gene: TRBD1
clone size: -
CDR3 length: 13
V gene: TRBV27
J gene: TRBJ1-1
CDR3 protein: CASSFRQGPDAFF
CDR3 DNA: TGTGCCAGCAGTTTCCGACAGGGTCCTGACGCTTTCTTC

D gene: -
clone size: many
CDR3 length: 13
V gene: TRBV27
J gene: TRBJ2-5
CDR3 protein: CASSLVSRETQYF
CDR3 DNA: TGTGCCAGCAGTTTAGTAAGCCGGGAGACCCAGTACTTC

D gene: -
clone size: few
CDR3 length: 15
V gene: TRBV12-3/TRBV12-4
J gene: TRBJ2-3
CDR3 protein: CASSPSYLAADTQYF
CDR3 DNA: TGTGCCAGCAGCCCATCCTATCTTGCGGCCGATACGCAGTATTTT

D gene: -
clone size: few
CDR3 length: 12
V gene: TRBV19
J gene: TRBJ2-7
CDR3 protein: CASSPTPDEQYF
CDR3 DNA: TGTGCCAGTAGTCCGACACCAGACGAGCAGTACTTC